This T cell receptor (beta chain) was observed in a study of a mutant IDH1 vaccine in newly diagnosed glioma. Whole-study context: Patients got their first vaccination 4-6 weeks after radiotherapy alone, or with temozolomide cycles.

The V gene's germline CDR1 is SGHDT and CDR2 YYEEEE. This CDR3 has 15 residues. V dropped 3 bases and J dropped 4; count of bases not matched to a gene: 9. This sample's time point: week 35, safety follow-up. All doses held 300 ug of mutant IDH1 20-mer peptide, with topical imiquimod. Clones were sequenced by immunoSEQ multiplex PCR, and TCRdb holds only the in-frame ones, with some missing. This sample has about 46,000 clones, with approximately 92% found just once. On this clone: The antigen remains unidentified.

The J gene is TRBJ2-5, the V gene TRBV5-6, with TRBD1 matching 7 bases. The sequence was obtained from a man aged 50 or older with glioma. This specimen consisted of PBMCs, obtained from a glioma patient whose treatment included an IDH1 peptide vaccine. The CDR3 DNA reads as TGTGCCAGCAGCTCAAAACCGGGACAGAGAGAGACCCAGTACTTC. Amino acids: CASSSKPGQRETQYF.